This TCR beta chain is drawn from a study of Graves' ophthalmopathy and Graves' hyperthyroidism. As for the study in general: There was a collection of peripheral blood at initial diagnosis, before any treatment. Study results and limitations: Ophthalmopathy progression was predicted by the model at approximately 71% sensitivity and about 72% specificity. Most expanded thyroid clonotypes above 0.001 frequency also appeared in blood. A 13-signature model separated ophthalmopathy from stable hyperthyroidism, about 88% sensitivity, about 81% specificity.

In germline, CDR1 is SEHNR, CDR2 FQNEAQ (reference sequence). The V end was cut by 3 bases, the J end by 5 bases, with 16 bases between. This CDR3 region has 15 residues. At least ten counts were recorded for this clonotype. What it recognizes is unknown. RNA transcripts served as template for amplifying TCR beta CDR3 sequences. First-round RT-PCR used HTBI primers; second-round multiplex PCR followed. TCRdb redid the calling of the multiplex PCR reads with MiXCR, one entry per CDR3 protein. The sample lists hundreds of thousands of distinct CDR3 sequences, under 50% occurring once. This chain connects TRBV7-9 to TRBJ2-5; perhaps TRBD2 as D (6 bases). Specimen: peripheral blood. This receptor was identified in an adult man with Graves' ophthalmopathy. The CDR3, as DNA: TGTGCCAGCAGCTTTAGCGGACCCCCGGGGGAGACCCAGTACTTC. Translating it yields CASSFSGPPGETQYF.